This T cell receptor beta chain was identified during a study of cytomegalovirus exposure and HLA in healthy donors. The PCR made use of 60 Vbeta and 13 Jbeta primers. Only in-frame clones appear in the TCRdb table, and some are missing; sequencing was by immunoSEQ multiplex PCR. Among a few hundred thousand clones, around 81% were seen once, and the ten largest hold around 8.3%. To note about this clone: What it binds is not known. Its ends do not fully match the called genes, so a read error is possible.

The CDR3 is made up of 14 amino acids. The V gene's germline CDR1 is SGHAT and CDR2 FQNNGV. Whole-study findings and limits: Later work showed greater clonal expansion in HLA-associated TCR beta chains than in equally common others.

This receptor was identified in a woman aged 60-70 years in good health and CMV-seropositive. The V and J genes are TRBV11-2 and TRBJ1-1; 11 bases line up with TRBD1. Sequenced sample: PBMCs. CDR3 protein: CASSPGTGGSYLLF. The DNA of the CDR3 is TGTGCCAGCAGCCCCGGGACAGGGGGTTCCTATCTCCTCTTT.